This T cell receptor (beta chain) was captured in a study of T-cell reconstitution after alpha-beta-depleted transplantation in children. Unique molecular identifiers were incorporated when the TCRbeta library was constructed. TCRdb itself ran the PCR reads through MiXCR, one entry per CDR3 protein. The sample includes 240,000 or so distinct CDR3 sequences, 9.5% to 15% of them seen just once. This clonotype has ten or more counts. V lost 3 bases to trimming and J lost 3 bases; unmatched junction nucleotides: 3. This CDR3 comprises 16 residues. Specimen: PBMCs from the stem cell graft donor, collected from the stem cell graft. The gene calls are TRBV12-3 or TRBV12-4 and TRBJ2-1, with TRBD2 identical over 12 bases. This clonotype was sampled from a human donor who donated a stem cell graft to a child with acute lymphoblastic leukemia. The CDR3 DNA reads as TGTGCCAGCAGTTTTCAGGGACTAGCGGGCTACAATGAGCAGTTCTTC. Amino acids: CASSFQGLAGYNEQFF.